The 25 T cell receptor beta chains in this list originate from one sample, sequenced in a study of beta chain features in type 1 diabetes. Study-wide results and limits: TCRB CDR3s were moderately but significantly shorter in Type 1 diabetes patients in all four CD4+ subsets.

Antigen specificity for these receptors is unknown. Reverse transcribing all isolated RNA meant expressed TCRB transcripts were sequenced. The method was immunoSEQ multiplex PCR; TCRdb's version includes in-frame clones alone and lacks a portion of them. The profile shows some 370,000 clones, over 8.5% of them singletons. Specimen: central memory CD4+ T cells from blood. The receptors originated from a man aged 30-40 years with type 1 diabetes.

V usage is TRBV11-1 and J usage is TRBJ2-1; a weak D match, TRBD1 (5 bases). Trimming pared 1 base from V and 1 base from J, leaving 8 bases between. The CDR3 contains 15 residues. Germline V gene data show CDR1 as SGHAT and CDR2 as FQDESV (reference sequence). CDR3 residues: CASSLEQASYNEQFF. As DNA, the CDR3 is TGTGCCAGCAGCTTAGAACAGGCGTCCTACAATGAGCAGTTCTTC.

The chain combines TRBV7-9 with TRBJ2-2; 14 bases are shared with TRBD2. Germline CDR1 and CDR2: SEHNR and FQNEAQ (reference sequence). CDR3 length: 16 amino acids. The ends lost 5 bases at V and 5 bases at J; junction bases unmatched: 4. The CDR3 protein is CASSPGLAGGTGELFF. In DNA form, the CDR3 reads TGTGCCAGCAGCCCTGGACTAGCGGGAGGTACCGGGGAGCTGTTTTTT.

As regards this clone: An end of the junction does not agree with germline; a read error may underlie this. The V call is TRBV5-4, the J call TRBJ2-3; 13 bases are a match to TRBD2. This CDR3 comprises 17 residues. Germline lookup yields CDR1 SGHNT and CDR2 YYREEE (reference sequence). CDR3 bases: TGTGCCAGCAGCCTACCTACTAGCGGGAGGGCCACAAATACGCAGTATTTT. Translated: CASSLPTSGRATNTQYF. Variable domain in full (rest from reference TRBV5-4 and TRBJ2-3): ETGVTQSPTHLIKTRGQQVTLRCSSQSGHNTVSWYQQALGQGPQFIFQYYREEENGRGNFPPRFSGLQFPNYSSELNVNALELDDSALYLCASSLPTSGRATNTQYFGPGTRLTVL.

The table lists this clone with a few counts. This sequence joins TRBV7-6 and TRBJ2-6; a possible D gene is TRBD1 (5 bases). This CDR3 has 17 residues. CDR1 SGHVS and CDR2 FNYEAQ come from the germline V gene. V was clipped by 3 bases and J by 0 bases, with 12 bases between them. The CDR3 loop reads CASSFGAAVSGANVLTF. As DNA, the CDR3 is TGTGCCAGCAGCTTTGGGGCGGCAGTCTCTGGGGCCAACGTCCTGACTTTC.

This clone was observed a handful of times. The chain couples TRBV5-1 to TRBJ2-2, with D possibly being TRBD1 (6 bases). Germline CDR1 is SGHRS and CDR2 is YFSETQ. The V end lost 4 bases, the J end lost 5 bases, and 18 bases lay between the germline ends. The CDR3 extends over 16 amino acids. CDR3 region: CASSRQTGLRTGELFF. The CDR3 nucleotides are TGCGCCAGCAGCAGGCAAACAGGGTTAAGGACCGGGGAGCTGTTTTTT.

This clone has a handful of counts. The CDR3 DNA follows: TGTGCCAGTAGTATTCAGGTACAAGAGACCCAGTACTTC. This translates into CASSIQVQETQYF. This chain joins TRBV19 and TRBJ2-5; no reliable D call. Deletions cut 3 bases from V and 2 bases from J, with 7 bases between. This CDR3 has 13 residues. Germline CDR1 and CDR2: LNHDA and SQIVND (reference sequence).

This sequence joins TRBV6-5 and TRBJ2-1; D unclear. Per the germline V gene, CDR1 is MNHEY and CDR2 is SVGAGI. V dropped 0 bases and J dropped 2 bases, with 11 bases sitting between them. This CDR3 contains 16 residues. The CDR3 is CASSYSPGEAYNEQFF. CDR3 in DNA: TGTGCCAGCAGTTACTCACCCGGAGAGGCCTACAATGAGCAGTTCTTC.

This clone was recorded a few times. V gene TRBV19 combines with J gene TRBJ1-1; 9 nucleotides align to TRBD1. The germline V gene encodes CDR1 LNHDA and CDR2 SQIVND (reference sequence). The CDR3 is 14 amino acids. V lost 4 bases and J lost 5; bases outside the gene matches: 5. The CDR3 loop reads CASSKGQGGTEAFF. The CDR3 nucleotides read TGTGCCAGTAGTAAGGGACAGGGAGGAACTGAAGCTTTCTTT.

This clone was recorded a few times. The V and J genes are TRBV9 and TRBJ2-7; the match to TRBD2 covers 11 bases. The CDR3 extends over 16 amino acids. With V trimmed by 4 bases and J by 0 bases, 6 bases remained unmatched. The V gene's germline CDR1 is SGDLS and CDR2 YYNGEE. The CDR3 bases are TGTGCCAGCAGCCCCCGACTAGCGGGACTCTCCTACGAGCAGTACTTC. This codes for CASSPRLAGLSYEQYF.

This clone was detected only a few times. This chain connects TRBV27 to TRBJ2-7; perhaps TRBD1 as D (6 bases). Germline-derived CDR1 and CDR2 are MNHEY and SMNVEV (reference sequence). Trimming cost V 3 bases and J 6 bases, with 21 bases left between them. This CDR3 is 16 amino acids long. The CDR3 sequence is CASSLTPEQGWFEQYF. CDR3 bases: TGTGCCAGCAGTTTGACCCCGGAACAGGGATGGTTCGAGCAGTACTTC.

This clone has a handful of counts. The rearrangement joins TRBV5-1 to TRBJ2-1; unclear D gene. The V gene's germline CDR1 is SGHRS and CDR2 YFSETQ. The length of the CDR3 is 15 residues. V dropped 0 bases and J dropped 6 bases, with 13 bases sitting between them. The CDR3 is CASSLALGAFNEQFF. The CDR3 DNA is TGCGCCAGCAGCTTGGCTTTGGGTGCCTTCAATGAGCAGTTCTTC.

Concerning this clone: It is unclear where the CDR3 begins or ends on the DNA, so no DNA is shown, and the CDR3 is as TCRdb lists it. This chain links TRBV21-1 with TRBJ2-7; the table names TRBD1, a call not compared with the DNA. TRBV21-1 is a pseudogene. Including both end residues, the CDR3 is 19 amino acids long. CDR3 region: CASSKGFGQGASSSYEQYF.

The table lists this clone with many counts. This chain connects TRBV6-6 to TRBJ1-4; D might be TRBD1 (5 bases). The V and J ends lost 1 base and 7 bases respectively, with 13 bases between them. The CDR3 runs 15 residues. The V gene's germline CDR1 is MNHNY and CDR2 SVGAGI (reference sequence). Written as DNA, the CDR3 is TGTGCCAGCAGTTACTTGGGACTGGGAAGTGAAAAACTGTTTTTT. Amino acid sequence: CASSYLGLGSEKLFF.

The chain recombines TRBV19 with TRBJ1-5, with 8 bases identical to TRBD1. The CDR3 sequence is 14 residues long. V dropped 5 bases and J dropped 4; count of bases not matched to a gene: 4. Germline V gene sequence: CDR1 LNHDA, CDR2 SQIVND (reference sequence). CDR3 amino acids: CASSARQGNQPQHF. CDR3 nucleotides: TGTGCCAGTAGTGCTCGACAGGGGAATCAGCCCCAGCATTTT.

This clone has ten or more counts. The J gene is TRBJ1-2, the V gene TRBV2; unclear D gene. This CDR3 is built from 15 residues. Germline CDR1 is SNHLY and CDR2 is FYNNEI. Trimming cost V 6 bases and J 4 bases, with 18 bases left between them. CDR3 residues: CASRGNIDSGYGYTF. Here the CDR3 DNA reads TGTGCCAGCAGGGGAAATATCGATTCGGGCTATGGCTACACCTTC.

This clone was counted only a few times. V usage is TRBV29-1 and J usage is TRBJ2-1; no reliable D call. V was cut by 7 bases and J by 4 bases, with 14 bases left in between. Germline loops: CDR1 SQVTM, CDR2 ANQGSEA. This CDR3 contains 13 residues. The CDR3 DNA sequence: TGCAGCGGCAGGCTACCCACATACAATGAGCAGTTCTTC. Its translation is CSGRLPTYNEQFF.

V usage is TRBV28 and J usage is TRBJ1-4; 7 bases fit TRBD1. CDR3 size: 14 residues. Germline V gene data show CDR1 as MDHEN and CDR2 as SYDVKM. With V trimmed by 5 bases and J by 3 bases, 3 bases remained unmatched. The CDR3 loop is CASSLGQANEKLFF. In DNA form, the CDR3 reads TGTGCCAGCAGTCTTGGACAGGCTAATGAAAAACTGTTTTTT.

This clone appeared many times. The DNA for the CDR3 is TGTGCCAGTAGTATCGGAGGAGTCCTCACAGATACGCAGTATTTT. The encoded protein is CASSIGGVLTDTQYF. The V call is TRBV19, the J call TRBJ2-3; TRBD2 might be the D (5 bases). This CDR3 is 15 amino acids long. Trimming cost V 3 bases and J 2 bases, with 12 bases left between them. Germline CDR1 reads LNHDA; CDR2 reads SQIVND (reference sequence).

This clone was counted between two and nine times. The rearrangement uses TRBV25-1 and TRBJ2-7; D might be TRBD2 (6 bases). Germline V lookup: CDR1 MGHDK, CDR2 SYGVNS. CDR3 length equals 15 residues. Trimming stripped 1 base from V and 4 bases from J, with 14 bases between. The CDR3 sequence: CASSESGGATYEQYF. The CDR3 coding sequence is TGTGCCAGCAGTGAATCCGGAGGGGCAACATACGAGCAGTACTTC.

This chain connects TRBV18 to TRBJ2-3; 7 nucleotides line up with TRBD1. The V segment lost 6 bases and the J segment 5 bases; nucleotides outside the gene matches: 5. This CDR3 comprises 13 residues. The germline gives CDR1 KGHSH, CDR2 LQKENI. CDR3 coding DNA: TGTGCCAGCTCTTCTACAGGGGAAGATACGCAGTATTTT. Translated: CASSSTGEDTQYF. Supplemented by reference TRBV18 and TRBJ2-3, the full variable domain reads NAGVMQNPRHLVRRRGQEARLRCSPMKGHSHVYWYRQLPEEGLKFMVYLQKENIIDESGMPKERFSAEFPKEGPSILRIQQVVRGDSAAYFCASSSTGEDTQYFGPGTRLTVL.

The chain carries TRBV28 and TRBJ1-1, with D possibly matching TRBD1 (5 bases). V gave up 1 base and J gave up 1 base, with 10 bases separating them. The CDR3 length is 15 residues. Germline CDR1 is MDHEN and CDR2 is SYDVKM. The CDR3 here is CASSLLGQGNTEAFF. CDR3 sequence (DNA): TGTGCCAGCAGTTTATTAGGGCAGGGGAACACTGAAGCTTTCTTT.

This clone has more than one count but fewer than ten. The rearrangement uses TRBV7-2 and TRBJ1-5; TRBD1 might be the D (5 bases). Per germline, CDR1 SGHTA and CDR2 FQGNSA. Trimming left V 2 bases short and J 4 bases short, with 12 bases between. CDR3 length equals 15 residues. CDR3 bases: TGTGCCAGCAGCTTAACGGGGGATCGGAATCAGCCCCAGCATTTT. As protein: CASSLTGDRNQPQHF.

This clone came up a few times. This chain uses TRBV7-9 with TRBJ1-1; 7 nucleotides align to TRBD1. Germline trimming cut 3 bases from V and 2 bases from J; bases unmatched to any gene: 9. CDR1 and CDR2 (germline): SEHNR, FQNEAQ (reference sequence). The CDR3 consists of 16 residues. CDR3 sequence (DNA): TGTGCCAGCAGCTTCGGCAACAGGGGAGGAAACACTGAAGCTTTCTTT. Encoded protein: CASSFGNRGGNTEAFF.

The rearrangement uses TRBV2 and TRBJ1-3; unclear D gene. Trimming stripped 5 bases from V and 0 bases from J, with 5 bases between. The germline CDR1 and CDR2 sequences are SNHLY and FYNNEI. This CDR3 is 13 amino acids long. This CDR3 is CASSLSSGNTIYF. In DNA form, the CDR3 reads TGTGCCAGCAGTCTGAGCTCTGGAAACACCATATATTTT.

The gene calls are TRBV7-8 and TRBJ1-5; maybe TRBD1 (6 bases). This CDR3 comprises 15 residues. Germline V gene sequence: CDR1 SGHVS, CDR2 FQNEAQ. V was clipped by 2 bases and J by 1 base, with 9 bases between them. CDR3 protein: CASSLMDSSNQPQHF. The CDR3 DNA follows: TGTGCCAGCAGCTTAATGGACAGCAGCAATCAGCCCCAGCATTTT.